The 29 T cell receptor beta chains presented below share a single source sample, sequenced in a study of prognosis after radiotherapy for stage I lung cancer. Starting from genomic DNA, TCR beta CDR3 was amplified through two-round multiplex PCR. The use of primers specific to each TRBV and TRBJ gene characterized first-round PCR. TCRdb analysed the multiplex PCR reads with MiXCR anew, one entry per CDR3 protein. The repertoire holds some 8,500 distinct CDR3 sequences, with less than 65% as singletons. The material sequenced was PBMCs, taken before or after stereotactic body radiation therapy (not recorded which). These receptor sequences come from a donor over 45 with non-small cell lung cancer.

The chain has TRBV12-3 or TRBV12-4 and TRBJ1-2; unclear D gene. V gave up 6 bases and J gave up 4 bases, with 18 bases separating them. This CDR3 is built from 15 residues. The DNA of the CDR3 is TGTGCCAGCAGCTATACCCCGGACGGGGTCTATGGCTACACCTTC. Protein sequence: CASSYTPDGVYGYTF.

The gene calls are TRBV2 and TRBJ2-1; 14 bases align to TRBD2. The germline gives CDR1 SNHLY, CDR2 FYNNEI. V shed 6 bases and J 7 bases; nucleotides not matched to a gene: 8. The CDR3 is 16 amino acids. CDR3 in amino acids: CASREGLAGDRNEQFF. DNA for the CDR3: TGTGCCAGCAGGGAGGGACTAGCGGGAGATAGAAATGAGCAGTTCTTC.

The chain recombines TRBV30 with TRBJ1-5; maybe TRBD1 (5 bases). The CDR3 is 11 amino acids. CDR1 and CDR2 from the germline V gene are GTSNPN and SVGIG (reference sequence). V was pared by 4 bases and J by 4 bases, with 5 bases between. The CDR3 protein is CAWKGNQPQHF. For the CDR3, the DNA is TGTGCCTGGAAGGGGAATCAGCCCCAGCATTTT.

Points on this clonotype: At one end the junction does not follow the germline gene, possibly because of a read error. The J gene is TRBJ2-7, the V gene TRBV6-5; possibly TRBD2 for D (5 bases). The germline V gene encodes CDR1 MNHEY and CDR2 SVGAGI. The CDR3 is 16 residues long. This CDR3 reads CASIYSHPGSSYEQYF. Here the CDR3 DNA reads TGTGCCAGCATTTACTCGCATCCGGGGAGCTCCTACGAGCAGTACTTC.

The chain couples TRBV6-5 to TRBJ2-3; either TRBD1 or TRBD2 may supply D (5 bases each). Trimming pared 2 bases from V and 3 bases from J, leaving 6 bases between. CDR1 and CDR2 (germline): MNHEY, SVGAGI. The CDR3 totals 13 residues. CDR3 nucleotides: TGTGCCAGCAGTTACGGGGGTACAGATACGCAGTATTTT. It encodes CASSYGGTDTQYF.

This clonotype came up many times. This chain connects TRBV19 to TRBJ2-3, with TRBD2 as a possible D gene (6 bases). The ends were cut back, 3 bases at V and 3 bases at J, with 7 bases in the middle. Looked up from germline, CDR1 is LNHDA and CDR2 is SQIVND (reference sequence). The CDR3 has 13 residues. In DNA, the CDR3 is TGTGCCAGTAGTATGGGGAGGACAGATACGCAGTATTTT. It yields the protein CASSMGRTDTQYF.

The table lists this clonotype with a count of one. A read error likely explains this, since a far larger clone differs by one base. The CDR3 region has the DNA TGTGCCAGCAAAACCGGGAAATCACCCCTCCACTTT. This codes for CASKTGKSPLHF. The V and J genes are TRBV7-2 and TRBJ1-6, with D unclear. The CDR3 contains 12 residues. Germline values: CDR1 SGHTA, CDR2 FQGNSA. V lost 7 bases to trimming and J lost 10 bases, with 11 bases between them.

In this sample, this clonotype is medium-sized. Written as DNA, the CDR3 is TGTGCCAGCAGACCACGGGCCCCTCGGGCTGGGGGCAATGAGCAGTTCTTC. This encodes CASRPRAPRAGGNEQFF. The gene calls are TRBV7-2 and TRBJ2-1; D possibly matches TRBD1 or TRBD2 (5 bases each). From germline, CDR1 is SGHTA and CDR2 FQGNSA. CDR3 length equals 17 residues. The germline V and J ends were trimmed by 6 bases and 6 bases, with 24 bases remaining between them.

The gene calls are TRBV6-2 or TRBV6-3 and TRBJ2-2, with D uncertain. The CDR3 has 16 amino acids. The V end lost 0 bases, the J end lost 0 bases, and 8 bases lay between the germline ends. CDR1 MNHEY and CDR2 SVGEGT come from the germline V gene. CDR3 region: CASSYSTTANTGELFF. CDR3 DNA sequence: TGTGCCAGCAGTTACTCAACCACAGCGAACACCGGGGAGCTGTTTTTT.

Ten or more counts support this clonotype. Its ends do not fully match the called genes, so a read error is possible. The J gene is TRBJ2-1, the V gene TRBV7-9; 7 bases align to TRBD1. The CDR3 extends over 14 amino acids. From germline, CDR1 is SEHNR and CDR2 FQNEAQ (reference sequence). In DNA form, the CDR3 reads TGTGCCAGCAGCTCGACTGACAGGGCCAATGAGCAGTCCTTC. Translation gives CASSSTDRANEQSF. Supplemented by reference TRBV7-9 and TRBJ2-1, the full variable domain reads DTGVSQNPRHKITKRGQNVTFRCDPISEHNRLYWYRQTLGQGPEFLTYFQNEAQLEKSRLLSDRFSAERPKGSFSTLEIQRTEQGDSAMYLCASSSTDRANEQSFGPGTRLTVL.

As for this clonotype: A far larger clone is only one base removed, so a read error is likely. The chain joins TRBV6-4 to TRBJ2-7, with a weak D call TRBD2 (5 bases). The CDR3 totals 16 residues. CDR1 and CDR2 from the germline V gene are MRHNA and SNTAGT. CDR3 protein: CSSSYSRREGSYEQYF. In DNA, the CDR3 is TGTTCCAGCAGTTACTCGAGGAGAGAGGGCTCCTACGAGCAGTACTTC.

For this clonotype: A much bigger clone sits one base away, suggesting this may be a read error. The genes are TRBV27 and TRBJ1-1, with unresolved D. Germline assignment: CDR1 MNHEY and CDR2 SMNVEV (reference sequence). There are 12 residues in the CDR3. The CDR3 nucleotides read TGTGCCAGCAGCAAGCTAGGCACTGAAGCTTCCTTT. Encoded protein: CASSKLGTEASF.

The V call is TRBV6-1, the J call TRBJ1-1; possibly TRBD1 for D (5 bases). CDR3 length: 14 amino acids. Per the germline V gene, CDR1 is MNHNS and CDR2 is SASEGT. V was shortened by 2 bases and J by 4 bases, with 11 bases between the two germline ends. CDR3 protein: CASSETGLITEAFF. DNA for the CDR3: TGTGCCAGCAGTGAAACAGGTCTGATCACTGAAGCTTTCTTT.

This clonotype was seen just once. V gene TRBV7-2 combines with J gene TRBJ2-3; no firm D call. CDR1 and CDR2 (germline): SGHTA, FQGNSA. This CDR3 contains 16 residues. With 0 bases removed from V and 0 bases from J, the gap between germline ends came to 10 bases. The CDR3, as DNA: TGTGCCAGCAGCTTAGCCGTCACTTCTAGCACAGATACGCAGTATTTT. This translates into CASSLAVTSSTDTQYF.

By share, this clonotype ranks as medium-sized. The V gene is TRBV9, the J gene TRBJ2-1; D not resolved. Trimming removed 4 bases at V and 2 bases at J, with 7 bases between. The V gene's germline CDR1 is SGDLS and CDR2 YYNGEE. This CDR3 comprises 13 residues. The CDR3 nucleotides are TGTGCCAGCAGCCCCACCCCCTACAATGAGCAGTTCTTC. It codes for CASSPTPYNEQFF.

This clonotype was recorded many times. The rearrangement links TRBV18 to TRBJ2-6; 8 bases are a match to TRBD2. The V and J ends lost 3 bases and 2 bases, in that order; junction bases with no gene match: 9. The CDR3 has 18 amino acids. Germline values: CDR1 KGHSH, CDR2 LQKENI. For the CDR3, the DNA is TGTGCCAGCTCACCCAGTCAACAGGGACTAGCTGGGGCCAACGTCCTGACTTTC. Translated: CASSPSQQGLAGANVLTF.

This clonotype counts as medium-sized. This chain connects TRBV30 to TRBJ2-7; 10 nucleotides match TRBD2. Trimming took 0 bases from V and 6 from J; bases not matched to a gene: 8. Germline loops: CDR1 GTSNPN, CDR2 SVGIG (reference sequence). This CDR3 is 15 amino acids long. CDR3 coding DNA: TGTGCCTGGAGTGTTCCTAGCGGGGGAGGGGGCGAGCAGTACTTC. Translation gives CAWSVPSGGGGEQYF.

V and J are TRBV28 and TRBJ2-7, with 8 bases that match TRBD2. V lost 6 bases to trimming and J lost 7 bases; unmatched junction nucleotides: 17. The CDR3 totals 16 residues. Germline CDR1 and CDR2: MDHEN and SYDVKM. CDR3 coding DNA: TGTGCCAGCAGAAGAGTGTCGGGGGGGCCTTCGTGGGAGCAGTACTTC. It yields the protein CASRRVSGGPSWEQYF. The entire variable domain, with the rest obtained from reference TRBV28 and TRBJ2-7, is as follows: DVKVTQSSRYLVKRTGEKVFLECVQDMDHENMFWYRQDPGLGLRLIYFSYDVKMKEKGDIPEGYSVSREKKERFSLILESASTNQTSMYLCASRRVSGGPSWEQYFGPGTRLTVT.

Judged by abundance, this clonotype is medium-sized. In DNA, the CDR3 is TGTGCCAGCAGTGAACGCGGGAGTGAAAAACTGTTTTTT. It is translated as CASSERGSEKLFF. The V call is TRBV6-1, the J call TRBJ1-4; D uncertain. This CDR3 comprises 13 residues. The germline V gene has CDR1 MNHNS and CDR2 SASEGT. The ends were cut back, 2 bases at V and 7 bases at J, with 8 bases in the middle.

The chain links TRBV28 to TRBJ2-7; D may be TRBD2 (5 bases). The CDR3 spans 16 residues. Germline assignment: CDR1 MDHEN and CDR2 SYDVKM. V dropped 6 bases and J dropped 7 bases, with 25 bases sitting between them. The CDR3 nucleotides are TGTGCCAGCAGAAGAGGGTCGGGGTGGCCTTCTGGGGAGCAGTACTTC. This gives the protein CASRRGSGWPSGEQYF.

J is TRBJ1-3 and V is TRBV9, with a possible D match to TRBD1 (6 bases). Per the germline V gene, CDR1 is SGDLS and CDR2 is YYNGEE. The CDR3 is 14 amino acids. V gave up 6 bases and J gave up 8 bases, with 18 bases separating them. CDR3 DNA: TGTGCCAGCACCCGAGGACAGTTCCTTGACACCATATATTTT. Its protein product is CASTRGQFLDTIYF. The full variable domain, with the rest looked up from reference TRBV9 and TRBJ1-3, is DSGVTQTPKHLITATGQRVTLRCSPRSGDLSVYWYQQSLDQGLQFLIQYYNGEERAKGNILERFSAQQFPDLHSELNLSSLELGDSALYFCASTRGQFLDTIYFGEGSWLTVV.

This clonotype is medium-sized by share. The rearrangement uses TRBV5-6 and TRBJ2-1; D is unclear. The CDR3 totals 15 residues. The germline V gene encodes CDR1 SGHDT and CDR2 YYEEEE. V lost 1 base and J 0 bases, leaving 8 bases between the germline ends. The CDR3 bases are TGTGCCAGCAGCTTGCTTTCCAGCTCCTACAATGAGCAGTTCTTC. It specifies CASSLLSSSYNEQFF.

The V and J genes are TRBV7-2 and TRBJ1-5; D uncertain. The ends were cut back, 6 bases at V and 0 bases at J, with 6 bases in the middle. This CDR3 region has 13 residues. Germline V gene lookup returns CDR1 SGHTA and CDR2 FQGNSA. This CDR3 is CASRYYSNQPQHF. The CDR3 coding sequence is TGTGCCAGCAGGTATTATAGCAATCAGCCCCAGCATTTT.

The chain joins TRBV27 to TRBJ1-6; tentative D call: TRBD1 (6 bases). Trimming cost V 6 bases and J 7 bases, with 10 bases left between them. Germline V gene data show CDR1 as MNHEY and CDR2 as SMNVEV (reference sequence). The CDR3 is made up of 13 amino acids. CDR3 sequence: CASRFGQNSPLHF. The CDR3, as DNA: TGTGCCAGCAGATTCGGACAGAATTCACCCCTCCACTTT.

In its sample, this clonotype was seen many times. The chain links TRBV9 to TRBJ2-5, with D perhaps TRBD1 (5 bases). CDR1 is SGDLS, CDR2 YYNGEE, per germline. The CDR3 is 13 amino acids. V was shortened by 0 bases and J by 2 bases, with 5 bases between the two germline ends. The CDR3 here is CASSVGQQETQYF. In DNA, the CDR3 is TGTGCCAGCAGCGTAGGACAGCAAGAGACCCAGTACTTC.

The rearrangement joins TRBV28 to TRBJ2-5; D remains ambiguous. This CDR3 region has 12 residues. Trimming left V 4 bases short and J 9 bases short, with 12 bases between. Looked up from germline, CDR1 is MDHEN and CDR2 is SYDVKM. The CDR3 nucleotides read TGTGCCAGCAGTTCCGGGCCCATGGCCCAGTACTTC. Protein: CASSSGPMAQYF.

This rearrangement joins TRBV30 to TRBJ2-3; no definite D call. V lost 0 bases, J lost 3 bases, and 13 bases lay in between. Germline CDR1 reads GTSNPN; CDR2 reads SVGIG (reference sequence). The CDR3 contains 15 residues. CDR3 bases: TGTGCCTGGAGTGTAGACGGACCCCTAACAGATACGCAGTATTTT. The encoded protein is CAWSVDGPLTDTQYF.

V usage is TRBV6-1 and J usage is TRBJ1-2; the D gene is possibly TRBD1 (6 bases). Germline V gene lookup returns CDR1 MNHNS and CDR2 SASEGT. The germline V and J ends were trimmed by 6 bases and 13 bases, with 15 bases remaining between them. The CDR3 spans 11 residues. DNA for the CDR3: TGTGCCAGCAGCTTCACAGGGACCGGCACCTTC. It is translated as CASSFTGTGTF.

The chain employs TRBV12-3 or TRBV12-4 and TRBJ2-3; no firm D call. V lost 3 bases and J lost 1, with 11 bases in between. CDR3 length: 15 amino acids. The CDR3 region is CASSFRPSGTDTQYF. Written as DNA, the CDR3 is TGTGCCAGCAGTTTCCGCCCCTCTGGCACAGATACGCAGTATTTT.